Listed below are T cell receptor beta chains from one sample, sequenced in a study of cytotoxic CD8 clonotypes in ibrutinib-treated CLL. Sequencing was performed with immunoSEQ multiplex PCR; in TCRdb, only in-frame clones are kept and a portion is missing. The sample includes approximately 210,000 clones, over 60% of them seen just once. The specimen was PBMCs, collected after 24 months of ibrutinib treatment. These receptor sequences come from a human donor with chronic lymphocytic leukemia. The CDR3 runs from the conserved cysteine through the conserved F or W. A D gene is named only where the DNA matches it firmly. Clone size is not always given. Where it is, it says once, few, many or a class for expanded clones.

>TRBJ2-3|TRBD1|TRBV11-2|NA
CASSLRQGTDTQYF
TGTGCCAGCAGCTTGAGACAGGGAACAGATACGCAGTATTTT
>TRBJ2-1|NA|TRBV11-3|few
CASSLYHNEQFF
TGTGCCAGCAGCTTATACCACAATGAGCAGTTCTTC
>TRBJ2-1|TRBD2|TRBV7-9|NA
CASSLVASGKVPYNEQFF
TGTGCCAGCAGCTTAGTGGCTAGCGGGAAAGTACCCTACAATGAGCAGTTCTTC
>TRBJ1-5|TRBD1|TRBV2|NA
CASSGTGSNQPQHF
TGTGCCAGCAGCGGGACAGGAAGCAATCAGCCCCAGCATTTT
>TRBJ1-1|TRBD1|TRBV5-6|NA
CASSLVGDRVGTEAFF
TGTGCCAGCAGCTTGGTGGGGGACAGGGTTGGCACTGAAGCTTTCTTT
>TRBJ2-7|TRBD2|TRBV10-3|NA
CAISLQTSGASYEQYF
TGTGCCATCAGCCTACAGACTAGCGGAGCTTCCTACGAGCAGTACTTC
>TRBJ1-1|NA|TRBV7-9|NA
CASSFPGLRSEAFF
TGTGCCAGCAGCTTCCCGGGACTTAGGTCTGAAGCTTTCTTT
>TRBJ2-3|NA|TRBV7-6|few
CASSPLAGTDTQYF
TGTGCCAGCAGCCCCTTAGCGGGCACAGATACGCAGTATTTT
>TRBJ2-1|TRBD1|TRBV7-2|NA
CASSLWDSNFGEQFF
TGTGCCAGCAGCTTATGGGACAGCAATTTCGGGGAGCAGTTCTTC
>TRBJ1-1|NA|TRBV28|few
CASRLTVTEAFF
TGTGCCAGCAGGTTGACAGTCACTGAAGCTTTCTTT
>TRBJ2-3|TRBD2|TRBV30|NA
CAWNRGVPTDTQYF
TGTGCCTGGAACCGGGGGGTGCCCACAGATACGCAGTATTTT
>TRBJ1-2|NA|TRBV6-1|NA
CASSEVPGPNYGYTF
TGTGCCAGCAGTGAAGTACCAGGACCTAACTATGGCTACACCTTC
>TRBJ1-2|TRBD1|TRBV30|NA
CAWSKSNFGTGANYGYTF
TGTGCCTGGAGTAAAAGCAACTTCGGGACAGGAGCTAACTATGGCTACACCTTC
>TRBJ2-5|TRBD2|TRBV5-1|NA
CASIGGRGETQYF
TGCGCCAGCATTGGCGGGAGGGGGGAGACCCAGTACTTC
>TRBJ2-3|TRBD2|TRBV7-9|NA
CASSPRLAEPSTDTQYF
TGTGCCAGCAGCCCGAGACTAGCTGAACCTAGCACAGATACGCAGTATTTT
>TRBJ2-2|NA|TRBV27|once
CASSSRLNTGELFF
TGTGCCAGCAGTTCCCGACTCAACACCGGGGAGCTGTTTTTT
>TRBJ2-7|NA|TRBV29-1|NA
CSVKKTGTPVEQYF
TGCAGCGTGAAGAAAACAGGGACCCCGGTCGAGCAGTACTTC
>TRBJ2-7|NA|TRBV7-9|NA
CASSSGQRIEQYF
TGTGCCAGCAGCAGCGGACAGCGGATCGAGCAGTACTTC
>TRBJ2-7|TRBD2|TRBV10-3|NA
CAISESGSLAVYEQYF
TGTGCCATCAGTGAGTCGGGTAGCCTAGCGGTCTACGAGCAGTACTTC
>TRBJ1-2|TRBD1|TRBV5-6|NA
CASSPGGGRIYGYTF
TGTGCCAGCAGCCCAGGGGGCGGTCGAATCTATGGCTACACCTTC
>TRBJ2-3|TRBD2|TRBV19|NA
CASSAGTRGPDTQYF
TGTGCCAGTAGTGCCGGGACTAGGGGCCCAGATACGCAGTATTTT
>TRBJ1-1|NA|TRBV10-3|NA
CAISERQGGNTEAFF
TGTGCCATCAGTGAGCGGCAGGGTGGGAACACTGAAGCTTTCTTT
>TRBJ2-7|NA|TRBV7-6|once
CASTTPPGEQYF
TGTGCCAGCACCACACCCCCCGGAGAGCAGTACTTC
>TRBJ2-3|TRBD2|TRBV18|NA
CASSLQRELTDTQYF
TGTGCCAGCTCACTGCAGCGGGAACTCACAGATACGCAGTATTTT
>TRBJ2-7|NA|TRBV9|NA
CASSVFPDLTYEQYF
TGTGCCAGCAGCGTATTTCCGGACCTTACCTACGAGCAGTACTTC
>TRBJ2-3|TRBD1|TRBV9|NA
CASRPTGGADTQYF
TGTGCCAGCAGGCCGACAGGGGGCGCAGATACGCAGTATTTT
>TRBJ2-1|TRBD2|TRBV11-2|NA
CASRVWGSGREIEQFF
TGTGCCAGCAGGGTCTGGGGTAGCGGGAGAGAGATTGAGCAGTTCTTC
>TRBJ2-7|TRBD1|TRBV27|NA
CASRTQGASEQYF
TGTGCCAGCAGGACACAGGGGGCTAGCGAGCAGTACTTC
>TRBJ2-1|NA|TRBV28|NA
CASSLYSGYNEQFF
TGTGCCAGCAGTTTATATTCAGGGTACAATGAGCAGTTCTTC